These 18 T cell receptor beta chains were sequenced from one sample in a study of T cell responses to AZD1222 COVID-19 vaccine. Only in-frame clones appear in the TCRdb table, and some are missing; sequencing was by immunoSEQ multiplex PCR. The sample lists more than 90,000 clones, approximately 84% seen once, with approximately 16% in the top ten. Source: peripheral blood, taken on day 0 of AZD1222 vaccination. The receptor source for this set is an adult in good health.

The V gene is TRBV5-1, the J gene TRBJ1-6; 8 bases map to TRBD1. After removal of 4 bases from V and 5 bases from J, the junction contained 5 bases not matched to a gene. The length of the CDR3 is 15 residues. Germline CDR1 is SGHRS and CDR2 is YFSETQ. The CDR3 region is CASSGGQVNNSPLHF. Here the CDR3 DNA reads TGCGCCAGCAGCGGGGGACAGGTGAATAATTCACCCCTCCACTTT. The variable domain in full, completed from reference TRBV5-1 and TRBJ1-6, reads KAGVTQTPRYLIKTRGQQVTLSCSPISGHRSVSWYQQTPGQGLQFLFEYFSETQRNKGNFPGRFSGRQFSNSRSEMNVSTLELGDSALYLCASSGGQVNNSPLHFGNGTRLTVT.

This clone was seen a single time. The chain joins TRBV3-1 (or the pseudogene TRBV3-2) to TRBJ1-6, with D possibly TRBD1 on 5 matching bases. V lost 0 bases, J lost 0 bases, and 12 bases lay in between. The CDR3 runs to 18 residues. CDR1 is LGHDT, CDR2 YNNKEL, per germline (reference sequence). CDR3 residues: CASSQDWRGGSYNSPLHF. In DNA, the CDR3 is TGTGCCAGCAGCCAAGATTGGAGGGGTGGCTCCTATAATTCACCCCTCCACTTT.

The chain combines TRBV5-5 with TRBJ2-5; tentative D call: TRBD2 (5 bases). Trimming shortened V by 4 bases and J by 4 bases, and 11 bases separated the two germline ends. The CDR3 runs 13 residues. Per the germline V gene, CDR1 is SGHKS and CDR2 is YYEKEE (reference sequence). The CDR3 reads CASSRGLGETQYF. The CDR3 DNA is TGTGCCAGCAGCCGAGGACTTGGAGAGACCCAGTACTTC.

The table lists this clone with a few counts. CDR3 nucleotide sequence: TGTGCCAGCAGTTCCCCCGCCGGGACAGGGAGCGAGCAGTACTTC. Protein sequence: CASSSPAGTGSEQYF. V usage is TRBV27 and J usage is TRBJ2-7, with TRBD1 matching over 9 bases. V dropped 4 bases and J dropped 6; count of bases not matched to a gene: 10. The germline V gene encodes CDR1 MNHEY and CDR2 SMNVEV (reference sequence). There are 15 residues in the CDR3.

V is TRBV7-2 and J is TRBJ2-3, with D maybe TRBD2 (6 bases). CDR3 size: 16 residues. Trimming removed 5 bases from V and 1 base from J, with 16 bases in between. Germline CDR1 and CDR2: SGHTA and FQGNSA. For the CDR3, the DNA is TGTGCCAGCAGCCTGACTAGGGGAGGCGGCACAGATACGCAGTATTTT. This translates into CASSLTRGGGTDTQYF.

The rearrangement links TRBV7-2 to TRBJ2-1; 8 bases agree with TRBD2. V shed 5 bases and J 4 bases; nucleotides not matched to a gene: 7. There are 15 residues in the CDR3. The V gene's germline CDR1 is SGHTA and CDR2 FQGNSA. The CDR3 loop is CASSQALAVYNEQFF. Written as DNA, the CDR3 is TGTGCCAGCAGCCAGGCACTAGCGGTATACAATGAGCAGTTCTTC.

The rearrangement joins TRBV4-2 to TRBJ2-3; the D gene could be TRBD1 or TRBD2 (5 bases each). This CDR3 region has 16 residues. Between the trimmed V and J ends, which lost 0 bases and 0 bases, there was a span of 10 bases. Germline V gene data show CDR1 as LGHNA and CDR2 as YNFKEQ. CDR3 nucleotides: TGTGCCAGCAGCCAAGATTTAGGGACCAGCACAGATACGCAGTATTTT. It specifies CASSQDLGTSTDTQYF.

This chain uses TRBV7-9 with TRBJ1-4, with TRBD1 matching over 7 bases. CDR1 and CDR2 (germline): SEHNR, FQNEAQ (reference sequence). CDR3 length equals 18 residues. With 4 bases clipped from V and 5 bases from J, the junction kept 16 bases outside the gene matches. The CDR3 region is CASSSIISPGQSNEKLFF. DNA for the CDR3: TGTGCCAGCAGCTCGATTATTAGCCCGGGACAGTCCAATGAAAAACTGTTTTTT.

In nucleotides, the CDR3 is TGTGCCAGTAGTAGCAGGGTTACCGGGGAGCTGTTTTTT. Translated: CASSSRVTGELFF. V and J are TRBV19 and TRBJ2-2; D might be TRBD1 (5 bases). This CDR3 is 13 amino acids long. Per germline, CDR1 LNHDA and CDR2 SQIVND (reference sequence). Trimming stripped 4 bases from V and 5 bases from J, with 8 bases between.

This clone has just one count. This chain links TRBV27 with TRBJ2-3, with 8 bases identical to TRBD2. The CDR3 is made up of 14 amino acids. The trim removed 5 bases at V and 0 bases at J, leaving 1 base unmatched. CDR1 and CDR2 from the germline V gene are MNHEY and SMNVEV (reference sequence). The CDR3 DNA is TGTGCCAGCAGTGCTAGCGGGAGCACAGATACGCAGTATTTT. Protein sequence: CASSASGSTDTQYF.

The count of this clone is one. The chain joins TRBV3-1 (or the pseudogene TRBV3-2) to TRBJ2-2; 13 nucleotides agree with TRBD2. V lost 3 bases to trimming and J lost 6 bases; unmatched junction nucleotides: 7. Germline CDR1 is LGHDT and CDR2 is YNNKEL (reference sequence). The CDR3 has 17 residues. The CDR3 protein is CASSQRTSGSYAGELFF. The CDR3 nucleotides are TGTGCCAGCAGCCAGAGGACTAGCGGGAGTTATGCCGGGGAGCTGTTTTTT.

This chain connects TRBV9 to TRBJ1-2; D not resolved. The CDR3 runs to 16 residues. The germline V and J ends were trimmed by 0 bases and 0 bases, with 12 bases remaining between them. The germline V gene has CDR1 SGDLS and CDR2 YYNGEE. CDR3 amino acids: CASSVGPLVANYGYTF. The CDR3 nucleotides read TGTGCCAGCAGCGTAGGGCCCCTAGTAGCTAACTATGGCTACACCTTC. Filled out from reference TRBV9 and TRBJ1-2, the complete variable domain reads DSGVTQTPKHLITATGQRVTLRCSPRSGDLSVYWYQQSLDQGLQFLIQYYNGEERAKGNILERFSAQQFPDLHSELNLSSLELGDSALYFCASSVGPLVANYGYTFGSGTRLTVV.

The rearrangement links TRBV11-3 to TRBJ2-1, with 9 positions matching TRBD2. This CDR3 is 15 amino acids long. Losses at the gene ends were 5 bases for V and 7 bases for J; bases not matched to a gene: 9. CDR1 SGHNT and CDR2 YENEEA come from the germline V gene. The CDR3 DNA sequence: TGTGCCAGCAGCCCAGGGCTAGCGGGATTGAATGAGCAGTTCTTC. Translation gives CASSPGLAGLNEQFF.

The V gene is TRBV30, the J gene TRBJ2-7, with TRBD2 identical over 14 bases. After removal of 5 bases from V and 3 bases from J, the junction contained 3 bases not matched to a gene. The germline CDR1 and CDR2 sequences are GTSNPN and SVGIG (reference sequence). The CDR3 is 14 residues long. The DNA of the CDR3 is TGTGCCTGGGGACTAGCGGGAGGCCTCTACGAGCAGTACTTC. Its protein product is CAWGLAGGLYEQYF.

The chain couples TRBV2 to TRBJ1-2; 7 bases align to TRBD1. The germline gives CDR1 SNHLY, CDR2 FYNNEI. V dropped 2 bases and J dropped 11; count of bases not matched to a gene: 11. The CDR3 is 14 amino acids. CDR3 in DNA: TGTGCCAGCAGTGAACTCGACAGGGAGCGTGGTTACACCTTC. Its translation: CASSELDRERGYTF.

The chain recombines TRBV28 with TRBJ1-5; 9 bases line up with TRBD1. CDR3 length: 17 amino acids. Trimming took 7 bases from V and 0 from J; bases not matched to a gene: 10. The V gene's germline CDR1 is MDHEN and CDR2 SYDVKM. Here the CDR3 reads CASIPGQGPHSNQPQHF. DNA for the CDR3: TGTGCCAGCATCCCGGGACAGGGTCCGCATAGCAATCAGCCCCAGCATTTT.

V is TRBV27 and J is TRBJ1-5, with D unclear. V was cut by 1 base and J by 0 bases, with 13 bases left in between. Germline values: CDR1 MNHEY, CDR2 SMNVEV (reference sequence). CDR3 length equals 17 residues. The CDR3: CASSLLVGGLSNQPQHF. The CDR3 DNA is TGTGCCAGCAGTTTATTGGTAGGAGGGCTTAGCAATCAGCCCCAGCATTTT.

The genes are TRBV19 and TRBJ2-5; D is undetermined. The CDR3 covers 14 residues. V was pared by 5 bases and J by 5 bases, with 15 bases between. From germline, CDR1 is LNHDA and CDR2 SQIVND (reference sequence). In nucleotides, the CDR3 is TGTGCCAGTAGTTCCCAGACTGTAACGGAGACCCAGTACTTC. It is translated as CASSSQTVTETQYF.